The rows below give T cell receptor beta chains drawn from one sample of a study of CD8+ T cells in alopecia areata. Sequencing was performed with immunoSEQ multiplex PCR; in TCRdb, only in-frame clones are kept and a portion is missing. The data contain roughly 220,000 clones, 35% to 45% of them singletons. Specimen: CD4+ T cells sorted from blood, collected at roughly week 30, from a patient treated with tofacitinib. These receptors all come from a human donor with alopecia areata. CDR3s include the opening cysteine and the closing phenylalanine or tryptophan. D genes are given only for firm matches.

v_call: TRBV5-4; j_call: TRBJ2-3; d_call: NA; cdr3_aa: CASSIQGTTDTQYF
v_call: TRBV2; j_call: TRBJ2-1; d_call: TRBD2; cdr3_aa: CASIGLAGGHEQFF
v_call: TRBV6-5; j_call: TRBJ2-5; d_call: NA; cdr3_aa: CASSYSTGQETQYF
v_call: TRBV5-4; j_call: TRBJ2-1; d_call: TRBD2; cdr3_aa: CASSLVPAGGPASQFF
v_call: TRBV4-1; j_call: TRBJ1-1; d_call: TRBD1; cdr3_aa: CASSQIQTTGRTEAFF
v_call: TRBV30; j_call: TRBJ1-2; d_call: NA; cdr3_aa: CAWSLGPSISGYTF
v_call: TRBV4-1; j_call: TRBJ2-4; d_call: TRBD1; cdr3_aa: CASSRLGQGQYIQYF
v_call: TRBV28; j_call: TRBJ1-2; d_call: NA; cdr3_aa: CASSLRAGGAVHTF
v_call: TRBV27; j_call: TRBJ2-3; d_call: TRBD2; cdr3_aa: CATRTSGGLDTQYF
v_call: TRBV6-5; j_call: TRBJ2-3; d_call: NA; cdr3_aa: CASSYSYANTDTQYF
v_call: TRBV30; j_call: TRBJ1-2; d_call: NA; cdr3_aa: CAWSVEGNYGYTF
v_call: TRBV27; j_call: TRBJ1-5; d_call: NA; cdr3_aa: CASSLRRGGQPQHF
v_call: TRBV7-2; j_call: TRBJ2-7; d_call: NA; cdr3_aa: CASSLGGVGSYEQYF
v_call: TRBV5-1; j_call: TRBJ2-1; d_call: TRBD1; cdr3_aa: CASSLIGQGSSYNEQFF
v_call: TRBV19; j_call: TRBJ2-6; d_call: NA; cdr3_aa: CASSPLAGANVLTF
v_call: TRBV11-2; j_call: TRBJ2-1; d_call: TRBD2; cdr3_aa: CASSLSAGGNNEQFF
v_call: TRBV5-6; j_call: TRBJ1-2; d_call: NA; cdr3_aa: CASSLEIYGYTF
v_call: TRBV4-1; j_call: TRBJ2-1; d_call: NA; cdr3_aa: CASSPIGVTYNEQFF
v_call: TRBV19; j_call: TRBJ2-2; d_call: TRBD1; cdr3_aa: CASSTGTGGRTGELFF
v_call: TRBV30; j_call: TRBJ2-2; d_call: NA; cdr3_aa: CALQRLSNTGELFF
v_call: TRBV15; j_call: TRBJ2-1; d_call: TRBD2; cdr3_aa: CATSRELAGGPYEQFF
v_call: TRBV29-1; j_call: TRBJ2-7; d_call: NA; cdr3_aa: CSVSRLAGEDEQYF
v_call: TRBV30; j_call: TRBJ2-1; d_call: NA; cdr3_aa: CAWSDRGKGVYNEQFF
v_call: TRBV7-6; j_call: TRBJ2-5; d_call: NA; cdr3_aa: CASSSPWRGYQQETQYF
v_call: TRBV5-1; j_call: TRBJ2-1; d_call: TRBD2; cdr3_aa: CASSPAGLAGEDEQFF
v_call: TRBV2; j_call: TRBJ2-1; d_call: TRBD2; cdr3_aa: CASKEVAGGTEQFF
v_call: TRBV7-2; j_call: TRBJ1-1; d_call: NA; cdr3_aa: CASSSRPFSGFYEAFF
v_call: TRBV27; j_call: TRBJ2-5; d_call: NA; cdr3_aa: CASSLDRRETQYF
v_call: TRBV6-1; j_call: TRBJ1-1; d_call: NA; cdr3_aa: CASSEGGRPNTEAFF
v_call: TRBV7-9; j_call: TRBJ2-1; d_call: NA; cdr3_aa: CASSSADGEQFF
v_call: TRBV5-6; j_call: TRBJ2-3; d_call: NA; cdr3_aa: CASSLAVRGNTQYF
v_call: TRBV10-3; j_call: TRBJ1-2; d_call: NA; cdr3_aa: CAIQRGNYGYTF
v_call: TRBV11-2; j_call: TRBJ1-2; d_call: NA; cdr3_aa: CASSLGDSDGYTF
v_call: TRBV6-1; j_call: TRBJ2-1; d_call: TRBD1; cdr3_aa: CASSDRGYNEQFF
v_call: TRBV5-1; j_call: TRBJ2-7; d_call: TRBD1; cdr3_aa: CASSLDGQDSYEQYF
v_call: TRBV6-5; j_call: TRBJ2-3; d_call: TRBD2; cdr3_aa: CASSGLASTDTQYF
v_call: TRBV4-1; j_call: TRBJ1-4; d_call: TRBD1; cdr3_aa: CASSHGGTGSNEKLFF
v_call: TRBV29-1; j_call: TRBJ2-7; d_call: NA; cdr3_aa: CSVRKAGGSEQYF
v_call: TRBV18; j_call: TRBJ1-2; d_call: TRBD1; cdr3_aa: CASSGTGYDYGYTF
v_call: TRBV5-1; j_call: TRBJ2-3; d_call: NA; cdr3_aa: CASTRGGEADTQYF
v_call: TRBV6-6; j_call: TRBJ1-5; d_call: NA; cdr3_aa: CASSYSKYGNQPQHF
v_call: TRBV6-5; j_call: TRBJ1-5; d_call: NA; cdr3_aa: CASRGGRVSNQPQHF
v_call: TRBV6-1; j_call: TRBJ2-7; d_call: NA; cdr3_aa: CASSQTRGYEQYF
v_call: TRBV15; j_call: TRBJ1-1; d_call: NA; cdr3_aa: CATSRTRGKEGAFF
v_call: TRBV2; j_call: TRBJ2-1; d_call: NA; cdr3_aa: CASSYDREQFF
v_call: TRBV6-6; j_call: TRBJ2-7; d_call: NA; cdr3_aa: CATQGEGEQYF
v_call: TRBV7-3; j_call: TRBJ2-3; d_call: TRBD2; cdr3_aa: CASSYGLASVEQYF
v_call: TRBV23-1; j_call: TRBJ1-2; d_call: TRBD1; cdr3_aa: CASTSDRNYGYTF
v_call: TRBV30; j_call: TRBJ1-2; d_call: NA; cdr3_aa: CAWRPLERRNYGYTF
v_call: TRBV6-5; j_call: TRBJ2-1; d_call: TRBD1; cdr3_aa: CASRLTGGAYNEQFF
v_call: TRBV11-2; j_call: TRBJ2-7; d_call: NA; cdr3_aa: CASSLTTRLMSYEQYF
v_call: TRBV30; j_call: TRBJ2-7; d_call: NA; cdr3_aa: CAWSVQNRGEQYF
v_call: TRBV6-1; j_call: TRBJ1-5; d_call: NA; cdr3_aa: CASSDASNQPQHF
v_call: TRBV6-1; j_call: TRBJ1-4; d_call: TRBD1; cdr3_aa: CASSGGTVEKLFF
v_call: TRBV30; j_call: TRBJ2-1; d_call: TRBD1; cdr3_aa: CAWTTTGGRYNEQFF
v_call: TRBV29-1; j_call: TRBJ2-3; d_call: NA; cdr3_aa: CSVRQVLLDTQYF
v_call: TRBV30; j_call: TRBJ1-4; d_call: NA; cdr3_aa: CAWSDLLTYNEKLFF
v_call: TRBV7-9; j_call: TRBJ1-5; d_call: NA; cdr3_aa: CASSSGSSPGKGIEHF
v_call: TRBV30; j_call: TRBJ1-5; d_call: TRBD1; cdr3_aa: CALDGFQGGFGNQPQHF
v_call: TRBV6-5; j_call: TRBJ1-5; d_call: NA; cdr3_aa: CASSFPAGLSNQPQHF